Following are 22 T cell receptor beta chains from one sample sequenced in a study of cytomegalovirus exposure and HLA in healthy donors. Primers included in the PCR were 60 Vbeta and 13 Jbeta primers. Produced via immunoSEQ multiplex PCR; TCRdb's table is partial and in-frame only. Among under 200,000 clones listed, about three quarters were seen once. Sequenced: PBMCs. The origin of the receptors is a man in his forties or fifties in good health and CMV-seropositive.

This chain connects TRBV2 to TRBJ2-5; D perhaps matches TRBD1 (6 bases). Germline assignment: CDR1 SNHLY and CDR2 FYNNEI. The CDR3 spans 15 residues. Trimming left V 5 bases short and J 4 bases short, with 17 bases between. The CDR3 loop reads CASSSLRGAGETQYF. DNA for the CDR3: TGTGCCAGCAGTTCCCTCAGGGGAGCAGGAGAGACCCAGTACTTC.

The CDR3 loop reads CASSRQAGNTIYF. DNA for the CDR3: TGTGCCAGCAGTAGACAGGCGGGAAACACCATATATTTT. The gene calls are TRBV6-4 and TRBJ1-3, with D maybe TRBD1 (6 bases). CDR1 is MRHNA, CDR2 SNTAGT, per germline. Trimming removed 5 bases at V and 4 bases at J, with 9 bases between. The CDR3 consists of 13 residues.

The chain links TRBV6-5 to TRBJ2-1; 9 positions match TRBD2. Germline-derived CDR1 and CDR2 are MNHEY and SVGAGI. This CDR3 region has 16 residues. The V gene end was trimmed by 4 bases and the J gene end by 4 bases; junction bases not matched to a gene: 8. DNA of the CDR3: TGTGCCAGCAGTTTTTCAGCGGGGGGCCTATACAATGAGCAGTTCTTC. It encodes CASSFSAGGLYNEQFF.

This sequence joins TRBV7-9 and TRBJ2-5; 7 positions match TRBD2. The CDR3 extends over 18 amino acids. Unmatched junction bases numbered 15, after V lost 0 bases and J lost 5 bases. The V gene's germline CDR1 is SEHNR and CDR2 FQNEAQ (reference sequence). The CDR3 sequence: CASSLALVREEGKETQYF. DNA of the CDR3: TGTGCCAGCAGCTTAGCCCTCGTCCGGGAGGAAGGAAAGGAGACCCAGTACTTC.

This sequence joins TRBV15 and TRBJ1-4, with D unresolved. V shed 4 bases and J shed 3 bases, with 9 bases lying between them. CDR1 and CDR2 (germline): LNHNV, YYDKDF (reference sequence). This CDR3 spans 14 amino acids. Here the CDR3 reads CATSNVEANEKLFF. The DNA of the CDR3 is TGTGCCACCAGCAACGTAGAGGCTAATGAAAAACTGTTTTTT.

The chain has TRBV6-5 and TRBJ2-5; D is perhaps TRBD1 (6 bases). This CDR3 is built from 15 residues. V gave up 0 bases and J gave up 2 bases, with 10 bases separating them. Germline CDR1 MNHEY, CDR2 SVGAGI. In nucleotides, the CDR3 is TGTGCCAGCAGTTACTCGAGAAGGGGGCAAGAGACCCAGTACTTC. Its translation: CASSYSRRGQETQYF.

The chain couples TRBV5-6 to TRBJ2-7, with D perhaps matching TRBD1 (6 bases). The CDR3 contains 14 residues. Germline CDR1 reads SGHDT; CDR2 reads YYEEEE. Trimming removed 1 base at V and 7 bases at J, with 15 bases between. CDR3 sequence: CASSLLQGTSEQYV. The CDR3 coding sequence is TGTGCCAGCAGCTTGTTACAGGGCACAAGTGAGCAGTACGTC.

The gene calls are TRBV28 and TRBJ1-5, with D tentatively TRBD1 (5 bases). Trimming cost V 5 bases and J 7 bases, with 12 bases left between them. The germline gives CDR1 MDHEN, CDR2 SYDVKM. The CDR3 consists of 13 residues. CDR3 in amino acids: CASSGTRGQPQHF. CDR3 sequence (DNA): TGTGCCAGCAGTGGGACTCGGGGGCAGCCCCAGCATTTT. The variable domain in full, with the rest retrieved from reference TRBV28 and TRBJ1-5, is DVKVTQSSRYLVKRTGEKVFLECVQDMDHENMFWYRQDPGLGLRLIYFSYDVKMKEKGDIPEGYSVSREKKERFSLILESASTNQTSMYLCASSGTRGQPQHFGDGTRLSIL.

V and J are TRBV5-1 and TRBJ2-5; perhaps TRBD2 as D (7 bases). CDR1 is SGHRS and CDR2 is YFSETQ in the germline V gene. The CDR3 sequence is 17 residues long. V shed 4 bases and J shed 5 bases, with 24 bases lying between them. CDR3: CASSPRWIGGAGETQYF. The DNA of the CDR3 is TGCGCCAGCAGCCCGAGGTGGATTGGGGGGGCTGGGGAGACCCAGTACTTC.

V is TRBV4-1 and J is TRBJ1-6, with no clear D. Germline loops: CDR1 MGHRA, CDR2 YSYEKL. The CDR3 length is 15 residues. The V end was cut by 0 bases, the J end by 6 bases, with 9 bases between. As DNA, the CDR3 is TGCGCCAGCAGCCAAGACTACGCCCTTAATTCACCCCTCCACTTT. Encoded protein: CASSQDYALNSPLHF.

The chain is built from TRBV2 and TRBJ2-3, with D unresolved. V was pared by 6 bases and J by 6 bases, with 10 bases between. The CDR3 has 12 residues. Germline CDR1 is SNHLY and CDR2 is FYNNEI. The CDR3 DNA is TGTGCCAGCAGCAAAGACTGGGATACGCAGTATTTT. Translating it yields CASSKDWDTQYF.

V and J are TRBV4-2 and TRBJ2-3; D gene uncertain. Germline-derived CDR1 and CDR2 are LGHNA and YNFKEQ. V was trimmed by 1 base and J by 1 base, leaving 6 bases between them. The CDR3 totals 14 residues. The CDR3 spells CASSQGRGTDTQYF. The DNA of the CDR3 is TGTGCCAGCAGCCAAGGTCGGGGCACAGATACGCAGTATTTT.

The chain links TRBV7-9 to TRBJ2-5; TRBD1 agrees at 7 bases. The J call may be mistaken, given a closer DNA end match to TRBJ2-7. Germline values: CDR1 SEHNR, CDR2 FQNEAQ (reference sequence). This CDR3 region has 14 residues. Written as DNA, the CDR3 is TGTGCCAGCACTCCAAGGACAGGACGGGACGAGCAGTACTTC. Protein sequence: CASTPRTGRDEQYF.

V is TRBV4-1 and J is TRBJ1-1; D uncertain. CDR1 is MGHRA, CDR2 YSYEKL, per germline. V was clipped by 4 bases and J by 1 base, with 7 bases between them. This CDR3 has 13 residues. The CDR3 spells CASSRTRNTEAFF. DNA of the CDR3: TGCGCCAGCAGCCGAACAAGGAACACTGAAGCTTTCTTT.

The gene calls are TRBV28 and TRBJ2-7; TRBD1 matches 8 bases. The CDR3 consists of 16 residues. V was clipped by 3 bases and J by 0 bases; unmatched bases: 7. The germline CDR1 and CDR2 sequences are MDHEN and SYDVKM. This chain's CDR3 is CASSFYETGASYEQYF. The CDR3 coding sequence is TGTGCCAGCAGTTTTTATGAGACAGGGGCCTCCTACGAGCAGTACTTC.

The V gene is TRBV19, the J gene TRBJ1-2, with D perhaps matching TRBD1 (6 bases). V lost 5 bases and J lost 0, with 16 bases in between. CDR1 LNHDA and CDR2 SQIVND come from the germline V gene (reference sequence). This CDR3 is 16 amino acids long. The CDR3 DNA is TGTGCCAGTAGTGTTGCCGGGACAAAGCCTAACTATGGCTACACCTTC. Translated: CASSVAGTKPNYGYTF.

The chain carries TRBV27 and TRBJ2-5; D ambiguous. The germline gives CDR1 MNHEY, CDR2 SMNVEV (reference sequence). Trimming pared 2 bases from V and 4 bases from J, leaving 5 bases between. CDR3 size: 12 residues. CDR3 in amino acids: CASSLRGETQYF. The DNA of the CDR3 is TGTGCCAGCAGTTTACGCGGAGAGACCCAGTACTTC.

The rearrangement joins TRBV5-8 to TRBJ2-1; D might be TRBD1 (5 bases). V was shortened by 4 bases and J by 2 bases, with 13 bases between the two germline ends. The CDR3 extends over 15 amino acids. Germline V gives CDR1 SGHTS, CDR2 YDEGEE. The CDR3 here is CASSRLTVTYNEQFF. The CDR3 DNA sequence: TGTGCCAGCAGCCGACTGACAGTCACCTACAATGAGCAGTTCTTC.

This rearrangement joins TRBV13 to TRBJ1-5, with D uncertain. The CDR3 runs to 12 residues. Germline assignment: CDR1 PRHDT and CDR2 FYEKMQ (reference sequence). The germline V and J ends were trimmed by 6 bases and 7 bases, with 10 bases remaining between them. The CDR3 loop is CASRLRIQPQHF. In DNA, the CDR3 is TGTGCCAGCAGGCTGCGGATCCAGCCCCAGCATTTT.

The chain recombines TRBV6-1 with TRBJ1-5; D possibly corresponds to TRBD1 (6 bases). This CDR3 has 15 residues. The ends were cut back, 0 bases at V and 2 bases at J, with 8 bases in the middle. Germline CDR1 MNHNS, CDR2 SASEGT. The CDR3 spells CASSEAGAGNQPQHF. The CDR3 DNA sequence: TGTGCCAGCAGTGAAGCGGGGGCAGGCAATCAGCCCCAGCATTTT.

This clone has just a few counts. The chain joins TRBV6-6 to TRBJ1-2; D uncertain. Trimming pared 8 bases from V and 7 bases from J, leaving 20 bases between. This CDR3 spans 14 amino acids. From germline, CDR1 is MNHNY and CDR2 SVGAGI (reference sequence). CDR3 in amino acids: CASADSVTEGGYTF. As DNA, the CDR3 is TGTGCCAGCGCGGACTCCGTAACAGAGGGTGGCTACACCTTC.

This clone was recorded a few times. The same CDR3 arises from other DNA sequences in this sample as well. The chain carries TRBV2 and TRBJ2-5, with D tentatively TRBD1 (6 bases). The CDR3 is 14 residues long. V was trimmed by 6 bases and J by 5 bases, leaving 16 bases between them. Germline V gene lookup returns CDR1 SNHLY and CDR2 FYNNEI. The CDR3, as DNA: TGTGCCAGCAGAACTTCAGGGGCAGGGGAGACCCAGTACTTC. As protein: CASRTSGAGETQYF.